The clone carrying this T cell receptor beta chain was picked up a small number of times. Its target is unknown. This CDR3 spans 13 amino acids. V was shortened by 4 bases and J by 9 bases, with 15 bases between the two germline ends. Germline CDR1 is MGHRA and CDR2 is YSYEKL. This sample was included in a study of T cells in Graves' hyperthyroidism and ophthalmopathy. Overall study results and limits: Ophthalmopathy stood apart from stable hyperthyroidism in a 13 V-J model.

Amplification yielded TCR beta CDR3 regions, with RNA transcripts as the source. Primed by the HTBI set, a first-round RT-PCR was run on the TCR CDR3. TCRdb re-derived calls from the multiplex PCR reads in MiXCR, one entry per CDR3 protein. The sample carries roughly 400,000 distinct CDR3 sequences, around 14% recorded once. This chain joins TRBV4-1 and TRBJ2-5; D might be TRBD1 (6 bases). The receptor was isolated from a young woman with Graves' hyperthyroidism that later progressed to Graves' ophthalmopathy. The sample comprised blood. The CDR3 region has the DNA TGCGCCAGCAGCCTCCGGGACACCGATGCCCAGTACTTC. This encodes CASSLRDTDAQYF.